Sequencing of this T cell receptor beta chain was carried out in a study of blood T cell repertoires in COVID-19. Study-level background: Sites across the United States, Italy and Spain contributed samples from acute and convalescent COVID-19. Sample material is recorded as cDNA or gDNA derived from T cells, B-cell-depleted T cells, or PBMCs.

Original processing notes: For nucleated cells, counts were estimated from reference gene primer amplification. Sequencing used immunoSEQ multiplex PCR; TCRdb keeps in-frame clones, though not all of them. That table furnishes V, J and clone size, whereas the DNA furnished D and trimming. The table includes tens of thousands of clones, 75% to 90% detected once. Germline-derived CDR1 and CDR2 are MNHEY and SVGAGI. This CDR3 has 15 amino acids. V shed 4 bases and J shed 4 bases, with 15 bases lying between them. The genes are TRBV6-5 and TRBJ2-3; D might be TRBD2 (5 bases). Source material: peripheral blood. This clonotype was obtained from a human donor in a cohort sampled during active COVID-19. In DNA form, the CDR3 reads TGTGCCAGCAGTTTAGCGCCTCGTAGGGCAGATACGCAGTATTTT. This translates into CASSLAPRRADTQYF.